The sequence of this TCR beta chain was determined in a study of CD8 T cells in Susac syndrome. Sequencing targeted TCR beta in blood CD8+ and CD4+ T cells. General study findings and limits: CD4+ T cell repertoires in Susac syndrome lacked clonal expansion.

Germline V gives CDR1 DFQATT, CDR2 SNEGSKA (reference sequence). This CDR3 has 14 amino acids. Trimming stripped 2 bases from V and 0 bases from J, with 11 bases between. This clonotype showed up just a few times. Its antigen is unidentified. Reverse transcription of 0.5 to 1 ug RNA was performed with random hexamers. TCRdb itself ran the immunoSEQ multiplex PCR reads through MiXCR, one entry per CDR3 protein. The sample records some 99,000 distinct CDR3 sequences, roughly 94% being singletons. This chain uses TRBV20-1 with TRBJ2-7; D call uncertain. The sample was CD4+ T cells from PBMCs. The clonotype comes from a human donor with Susac syndrome. This CDR3 is CSARPITSSYEQYF. CDR3 DNA: TGCAGTGCTAGACCCATCACGAGCTCCTACGAGCAGTACTTC.